This TCR beta chain was recorded in a study of blood T cell repertoires in COVID-19. Study information: Sites across the United States, Italy and Spain contributed samples from acute and convalescent COVID-19. T cells, B-cell-depleted T cells, or PBMCs supplied cDNA or gDNA.

Under the authors' procedure: Amplifying reference gene primers gave estimates of nucleated cell counts. Produced via immunoSEQ multiplex PCR; TCRdb's table is partial and in-frame only. The DNA was the basis for D and trimming; V, J and clone size are from that table. Among more than 100,000 clones, around 87% were seen once, and the ten largest hold roughly 2.5%. V gave up 3 bases and J gave up 6 bases, with 11 bases separating them. This CDR3 has 13 amino acids. CDR1 and CDR2 from the germline V gene are MGHRA and YSYEKL. This receptor was identified in a man between 50 and 59 years old with active COVID-19. The sample comprised peripheral blood. The chain links TRBV4-1 to TRBJ2-5; tentatively, D is TRBD2 (5 bases). CDR3 in DNA: TGCGCCAGCAGCCACCCGGACTTGAAGACCCAGTACTTC. It codes for CASSHPDLKTQYF.